This is a list of T cell receptor beta chains from one sample in a study of PD-1 blockade in classical Hodgkin lymphoma. Assay used: immunoSEQ multiplex PCR; TCRdb lists only in-frame clones, some missing. The table has about 41,000 clones, 76% seen once; the top ten hold about 20%. The sample here was peripheral blood mononuclear cells (PBMCs), taken at baseline. These TCRs come from a human donor with classical Hodgkin lymphoma. Each CDR3 is given with its conserved first and last residue. D genes are given only for firm matches. Size values are once, few and many counts, or a class for expanded clones, and some rows have none.

cdr3_nt	cdr3_aa	d_call	clone_size	v_call	j_call
TGTGCCAGCAGCGTTTGGACAGGGGGTAATGAAAAACTGTTTTTT	CASSVWTGGNEKLFF	TRBD1	few	TRBV5-8	TRBJ1-4
TGTGCCAGCAGCTTCGGACAGGACTATGGCTACACCTTC	CASSFGQDYGYTF	TRBD1	.	TRBV5-4	TRBJ1-2
TGTGCCATTGGCGGGCCCTACTACAATGAGCAGTTCTTC	CAIGGPYYNEQFF	.	.	TRBV19	TRBJ2-1
TGCAGCGTTGAAAATGGCGGGAACACTGAAGCTTTCTTT	CSVENGGNTEAFF	.	.	TRBV29-1	TRBJ1-1
TGTGCCTGGACGACAGGGGGAGGTTGGGAGACCCAGTACTTC	CAWTTGGGWETQYF	TRBD1	.	TRBV30	TRBJ2-5
TGTGCCAGCAGTGCCAACCTCGGACAGGGTGATTACTTC	CASSANLGQGDYF	TRBD1	.	TRBV6-1	TRBJ2-4
TGTGCCATCAGTGAGTCAGGTATTTCTGGAAACACCATATATTTT	CAISESGISGNTIYF	.	.	TRBV10-3	TRBJ1-3
TGTGCCAGCAGTTTGGGGTCTAAGGGAGCCAGGGAGACCCAGTACTTC	CASSLGSKGARETQYF	.	once	TRBV27	TRBJ2-5
TGTGCCAGCAGTGAGCCGGGACAGGGTTCCTACGAGCAGTACTTC	CASSEPGQGSYEQYF	TRBD1	.	TRBV6-1	TRBJ2-7
TGTGCCAGTGGGGAGTACTCCTATGGCTACACCTTC	CASGEYSYGYTF	.	.	TRBV28	TRBJ1-2
TGTGCCAGCTCACCCCAATTTGTCCAGGTGAACACTGAAGCTTTCTTT	CASSPQFVQVNTEAFF	.	few	TRBV18	TRBJ1-1
TGTGCCAGTAGTATAGATTCGGGGAGGCAGACCCAGTACTTC	CASSIDSGRQTQYF	.	.	TRBV19	TRBJ2-5
TGTGCCAGCAGCATCGGGAATGAGCAGTTCTTC	CASSIGNEQFF	.	.	TRBV5-6	TRBJ2-1
TGTGCCAGCTCACCTGTTCCACCCCGGGACAGGGCCTACAATGAGCAGTTCTTC	CASSPVPPRDRAYNEQFF	TRBD1	.	TRBV18	TRBJ2-1
TGTGCCAGCAGTTACTCGAATGCAGGGGCCACTGAAGCTTTCTTT	CASSYSNAGATEAFF	.	.	TRBV6-5	TRBJ1-1
TGTGCCACCGCGGACCGATTCTACGAGCAGTACTTC	CATADRFYEQYF	.	.	TRBV6-5	TRBJ2-7
TGCAGCGCCCGGACCCCTGAAGCTTTCTTT	CSARTPEAFF	.	.	TRBV29-1	TRBJ1-1
TGTGCCAGCAGTGTTAGGTTCGGCACTGAAGCTTTCTTT	CASSVRFGTEAFF	.	.	TRBV27	TRBJ1-1
TGTGCCAGCAGTTACGTTGGACAGGGGAACTATGGCTACACCTTC	CASSYVGQGNYGYTF	TRBD1	once	TRBV6-6	TRBJ1-2
TGTGCCAGCAGTTCAGGGAGGGCTGAAGCTTTCTTT	CASSSGRAEAFF	.	.	TRBV27	TRBJ1-1
TGTGCCAGCAGCTTCATCCCAGGGGTAGGCGAGCAGTACTTC	CASSFIPGVGEQYF	.	medium-sized	TRBV7-9	TRBJ2-7
TGCAGCTTCAAGGAAGGGGGCTCGGTTTACGAGCAGTACTTC	CSFKEGGSVYEQYF	TRBD1	.	TRBV29-1	TRBJ2-7
TGTGCCAGCGGGGCGGGAGGGTCAGATACGCAGTATTTT	CASGAGGSDTQYF	TRBD2	.	TRBV6-6	TRBJ2-3
TGTGCCAGCAGCCAAAGGGGTGGCTCCTACGAGCAGTACTTC	CASSQRGGSYEQYF	.	.	TRBV7-3	TRBJ2-7
TGTGCCAGTAGTATCTACAGAGGCTACACCTTC	CASSIYRGYTF	.	few	TRBV19	TRBJ1-2
TGTGCCAGCACCTTTTGGGCCCCATCACGGGAGCAGTTCTTC	CASTFWAPSREQFF	.	.	TRBV6-6	TRBJ2-1
TGCGCCAGCAGCTTGAGCAGCTACAATGAGCAGTTCTTC	CASSLSSYNEQFF	.	.	TRBV5-1	TRBJ2-1
TGTGCCATCAGAGGGACAGGCAATGAAAAACTGTTTTTT	CAIRGTGNEKLFF	TRBD1	few	TRBV10-3	TRBJ1-4